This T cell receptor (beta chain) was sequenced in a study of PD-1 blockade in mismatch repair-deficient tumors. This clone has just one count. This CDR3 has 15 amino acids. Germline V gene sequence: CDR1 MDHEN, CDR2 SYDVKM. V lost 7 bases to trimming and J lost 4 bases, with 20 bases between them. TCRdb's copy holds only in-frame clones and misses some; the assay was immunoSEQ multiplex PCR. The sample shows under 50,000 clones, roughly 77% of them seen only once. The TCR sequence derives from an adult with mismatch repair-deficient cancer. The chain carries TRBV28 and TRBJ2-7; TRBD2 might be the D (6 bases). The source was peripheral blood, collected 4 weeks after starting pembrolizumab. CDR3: CASKTISGSKYEQYF. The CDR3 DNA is TGTGCCAGCAAGACAATTTCCGGGAGTAAATACGAGCAGTACTTC.